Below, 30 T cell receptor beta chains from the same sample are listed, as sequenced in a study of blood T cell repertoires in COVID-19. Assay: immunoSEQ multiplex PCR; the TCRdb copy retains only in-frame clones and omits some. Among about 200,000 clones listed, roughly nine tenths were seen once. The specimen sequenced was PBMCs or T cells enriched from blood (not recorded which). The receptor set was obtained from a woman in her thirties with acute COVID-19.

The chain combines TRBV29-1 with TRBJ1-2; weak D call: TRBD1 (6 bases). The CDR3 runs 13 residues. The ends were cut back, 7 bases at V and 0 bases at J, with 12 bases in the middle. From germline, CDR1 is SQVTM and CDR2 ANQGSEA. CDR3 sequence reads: CSALQGPNYGYTF. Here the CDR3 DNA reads TGCAGCGCCCTACAGGGACCTAACTATGGCTACACCTTC.

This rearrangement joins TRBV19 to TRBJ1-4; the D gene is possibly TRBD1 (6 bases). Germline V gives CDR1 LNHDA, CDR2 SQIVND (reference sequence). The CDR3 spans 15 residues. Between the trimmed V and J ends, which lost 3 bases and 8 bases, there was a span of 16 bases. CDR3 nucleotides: TGTGCCAGTAGTATTATCCCCAGGGGTGGAGAAAAACTGTTTTTT. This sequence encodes CASSIIPRGGEKLFF.

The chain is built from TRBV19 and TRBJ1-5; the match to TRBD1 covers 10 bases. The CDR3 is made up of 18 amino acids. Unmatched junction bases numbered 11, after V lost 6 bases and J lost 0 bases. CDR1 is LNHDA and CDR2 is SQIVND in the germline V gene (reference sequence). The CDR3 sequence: CASRRPTGGSSSNQPQHF. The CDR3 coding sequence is TGTGCCAGTAGACGCCCGACAGGGGGCTCATCTAGCAATCAGCCCCAGCATTTT.

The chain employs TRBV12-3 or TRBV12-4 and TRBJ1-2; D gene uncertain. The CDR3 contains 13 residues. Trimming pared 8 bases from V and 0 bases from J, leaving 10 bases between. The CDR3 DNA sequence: TGTGCCAGCGTCCCAGATTCTAACTATGGCTACACCTTC. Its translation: CASVPDSNYGYTF.

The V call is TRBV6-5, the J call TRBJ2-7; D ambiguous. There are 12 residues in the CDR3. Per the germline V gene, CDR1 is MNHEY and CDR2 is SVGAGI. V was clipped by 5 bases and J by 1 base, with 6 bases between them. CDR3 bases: TGTGCCAGCAGTACTGGTTCCTACGAGCAGTACTTC. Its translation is CASSTGSYEQYF.

The CDR3 DNA reads TGTGCCAGTAGTATCTCAGGGACAATTATGTCCGGGGAGCTGTTTTTT. It specifies CASSISGTIMSGELFF. The rearrangement uses TRBV19 and TRBJ2-2, with a possible D match to TRBD1 (6 bases). Germline V gives CDR1 LNHDA, CDR2 SQIVND (reference sequence). The length of the CDR3 is 16 residues. Trimming took off 3 bases at V and 6 bases at J, with 17 bases between the two ends.

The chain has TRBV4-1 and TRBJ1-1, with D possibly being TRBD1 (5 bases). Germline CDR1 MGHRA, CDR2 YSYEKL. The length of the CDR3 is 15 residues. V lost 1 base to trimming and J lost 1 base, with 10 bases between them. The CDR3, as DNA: TGCGCCAGCAGCCAAGTGGCAGGGAAGAACACTGAAGCTTTCTTT. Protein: CASSQVAGKNTEAFF.

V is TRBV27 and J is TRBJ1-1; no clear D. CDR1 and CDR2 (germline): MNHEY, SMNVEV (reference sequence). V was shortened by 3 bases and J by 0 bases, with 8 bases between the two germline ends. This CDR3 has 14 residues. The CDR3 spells CASSFMGVNTEAFF. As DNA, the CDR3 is TGTGCCAGCAGTTTTATGGGCGTGAACACTGAAGCTTTCTTT.

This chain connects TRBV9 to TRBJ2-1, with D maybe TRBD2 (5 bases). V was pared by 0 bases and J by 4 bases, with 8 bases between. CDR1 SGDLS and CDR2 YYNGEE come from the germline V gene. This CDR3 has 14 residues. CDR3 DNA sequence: TGTGCCAGCAGCGTAGAGGACTTTTACAATGAGCAGTTCTTC. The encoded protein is CASSVEDFYNEQFF.

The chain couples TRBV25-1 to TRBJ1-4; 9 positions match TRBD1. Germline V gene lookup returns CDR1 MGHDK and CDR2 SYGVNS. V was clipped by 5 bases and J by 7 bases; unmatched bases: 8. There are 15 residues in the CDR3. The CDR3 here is CASSQTGTGSEKLFF. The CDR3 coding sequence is TGTGCCAGCAGTCAAACCGGGACAGGGAGTGAAAAACTGTTTTTT.

The CDR3 DNA reads TGTGCCAGCAGCTGGATCGGACAGATTAGCACAGATACGCAGTATTTT. Its protein product is CASSWIGQISTDTQYF. The V gene is TRBV7-2, the J gene TRBJ2-3; tentative D call: TRBD1 (6 bases). Trimming cost V 4 bases and J 0 bases, with 14 bases left between them. Per germline, CDR1 SGHTA and CDR2 FQGNSA. The CDR3 totals 16 residues.

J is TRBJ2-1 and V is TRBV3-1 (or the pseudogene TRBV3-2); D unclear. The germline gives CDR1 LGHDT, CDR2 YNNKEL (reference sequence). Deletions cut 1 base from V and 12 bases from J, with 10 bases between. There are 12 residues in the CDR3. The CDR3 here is CASSQGLQMQFF. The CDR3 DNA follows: TGTGCCAGCAGCCAAGGACTGCAGATGCAGTTCTTC.

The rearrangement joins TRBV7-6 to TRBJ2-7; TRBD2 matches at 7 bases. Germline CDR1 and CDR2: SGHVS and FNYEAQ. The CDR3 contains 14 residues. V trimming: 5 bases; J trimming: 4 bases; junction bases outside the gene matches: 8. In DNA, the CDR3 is TGTGCCAGCAGCCAGGGCGGGGGTATGTACGAGCAGTACTTC. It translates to CASSQGGGMYEQYF.

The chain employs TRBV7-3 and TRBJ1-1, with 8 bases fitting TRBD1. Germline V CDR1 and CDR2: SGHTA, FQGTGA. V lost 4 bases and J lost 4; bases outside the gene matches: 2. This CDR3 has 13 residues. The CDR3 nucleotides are TGTGCCAGCAGCTACGGGACAGGCACTGAAGCTTTCTTT. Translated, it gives CASSYGTGTEAFF.

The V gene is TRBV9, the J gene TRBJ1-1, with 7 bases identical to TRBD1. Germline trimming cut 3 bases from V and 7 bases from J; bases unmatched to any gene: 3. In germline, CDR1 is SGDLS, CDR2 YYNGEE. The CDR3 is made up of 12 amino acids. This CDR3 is CASSAWTGEAFF. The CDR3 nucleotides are TGTGCCAGCAGCGCTTGGACAGGTGAAGCTTTCTTT.

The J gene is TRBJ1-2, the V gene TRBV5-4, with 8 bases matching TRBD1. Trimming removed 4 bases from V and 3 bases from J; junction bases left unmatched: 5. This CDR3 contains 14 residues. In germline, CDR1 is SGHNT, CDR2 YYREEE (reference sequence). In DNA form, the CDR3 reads TGTGCCAGCAGCACCGACAGGGGCCACTATGGCTACACCTTC. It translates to CASSTDRGHYGYTF.

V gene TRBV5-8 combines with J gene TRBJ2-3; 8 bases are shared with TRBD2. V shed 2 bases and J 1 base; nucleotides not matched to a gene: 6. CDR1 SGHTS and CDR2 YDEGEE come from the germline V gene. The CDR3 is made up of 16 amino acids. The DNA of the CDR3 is TGTGCCAGCAGCTTAGGCCTACTAGCGGGCACAGATACGCAGTATTTT. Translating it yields CASSLGLLAGTDTQYF.

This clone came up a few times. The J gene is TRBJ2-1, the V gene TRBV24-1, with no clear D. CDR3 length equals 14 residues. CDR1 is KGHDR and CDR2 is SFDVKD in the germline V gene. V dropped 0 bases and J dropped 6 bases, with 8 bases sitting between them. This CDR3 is CATSDLIFPNEQFF. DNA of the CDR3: TGTGCCACCAGTGATTTGATCTTCCCCAATGAGCAGTTCTTC.

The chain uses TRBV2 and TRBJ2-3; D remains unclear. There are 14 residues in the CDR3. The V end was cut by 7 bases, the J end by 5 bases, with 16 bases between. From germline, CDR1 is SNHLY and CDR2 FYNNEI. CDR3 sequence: CASKRENRKDTQYF. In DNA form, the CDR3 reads TGTGCCAGCAAAAGAGAGAACAGAAAAGATACGCAGTATTTT.

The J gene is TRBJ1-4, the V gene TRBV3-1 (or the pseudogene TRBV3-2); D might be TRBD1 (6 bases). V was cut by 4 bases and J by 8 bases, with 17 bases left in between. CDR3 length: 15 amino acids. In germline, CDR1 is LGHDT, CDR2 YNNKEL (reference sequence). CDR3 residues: CASSRGARGGEKLFF. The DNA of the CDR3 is TGTGCCAGCAGCCGAGGCGCCAGGGGCGGCGAAAAACTGTTTTTT.

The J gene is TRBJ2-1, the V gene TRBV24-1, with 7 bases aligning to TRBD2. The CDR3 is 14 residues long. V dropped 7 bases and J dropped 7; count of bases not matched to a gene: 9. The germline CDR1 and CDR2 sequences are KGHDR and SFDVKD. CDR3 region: CATRPVGGDNEQFF. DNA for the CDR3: TGTGCCACCAGGCCGGTTGGGGGGGATAATGAGCAGTTCTTC.

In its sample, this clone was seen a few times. CDR3 region: CASSWDFRENYGYTF. CDR3 bases: TGTGCCAGCAGCTGGGATTTCAGGGAAAACTATGGCTACACCTTC. This chain joins TRBV5-8 and TRBJ1-2; D may be TRBD1 (5 bases). CDR3 length: 15 amino acids. CDR1 SGHTS and CDR2 YDEGEE come from the germline V gene. V was trimmed by 3 bases and J by 2 bases, leaving 14 bases between them.

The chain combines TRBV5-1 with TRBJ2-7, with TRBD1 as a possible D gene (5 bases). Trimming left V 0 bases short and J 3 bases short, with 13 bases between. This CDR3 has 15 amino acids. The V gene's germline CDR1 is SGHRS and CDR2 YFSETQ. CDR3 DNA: TGCGCCAGCAGCTTGGAGGCAGGGAATCGCTACGAGCAGTACTTC. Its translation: CASSLEAGNRYEQYF.

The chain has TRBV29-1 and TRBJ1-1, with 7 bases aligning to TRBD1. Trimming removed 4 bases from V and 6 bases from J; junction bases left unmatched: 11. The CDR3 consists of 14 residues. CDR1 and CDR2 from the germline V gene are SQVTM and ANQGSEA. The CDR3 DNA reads TGCAGCGTTGGAGACACAGGGGTTAGGGCTGAAGCTTTCTTT. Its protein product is CSVGDTGVRAEAFF.

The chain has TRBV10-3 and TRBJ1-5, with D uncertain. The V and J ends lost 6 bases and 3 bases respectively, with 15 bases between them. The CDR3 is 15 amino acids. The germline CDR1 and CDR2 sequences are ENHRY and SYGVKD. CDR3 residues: CAISSQAPINQPQHF. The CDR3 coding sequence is TGTGCCATCAGCTCTCAGGCGCCGATCAATCAGCCCCAGCATTTT.

CDR3 residues: CASSPTDRFSSYEQYF. The DNA for the CDR3 is TGTGCCAGCTCACCAACAGACAGATTCAGCTCCTACGAGCAGTACTTC. The chain recombines TRBV18 with TRBJ2-7; TRBD1 is a possible D gene (5 bases). The CDR3 length is 16 residues. V lost 2 bases and J 0 bases, leaving 14 bases between the germline ends. Germline CDR1 and CDR2: KGHSH and LQKENI.

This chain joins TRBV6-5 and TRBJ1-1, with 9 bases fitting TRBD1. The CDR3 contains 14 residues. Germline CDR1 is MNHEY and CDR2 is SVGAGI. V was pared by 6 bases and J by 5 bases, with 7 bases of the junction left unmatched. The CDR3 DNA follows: TGTGCCAGCAGGGTCGGACAGGGGAGGACTGAAGCTTTCTTT. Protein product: CASRVGQGRTEAFF.

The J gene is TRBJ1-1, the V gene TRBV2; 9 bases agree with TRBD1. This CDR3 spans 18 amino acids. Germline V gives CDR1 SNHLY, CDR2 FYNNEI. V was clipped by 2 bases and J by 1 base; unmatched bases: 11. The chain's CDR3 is CASSELWGQGSTNTEAFF. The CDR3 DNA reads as TGTGCCAGCAGTGAATTGTGGGGACAGGGCTCTACGAACACTGAAGCTTTCTTT.

CDR3 loop: CASSSFRGRNQPQHF. In DNA form, the CDR3 reads TGTGCCAGCAGCTCCTTCAGGGGGCGAAATCAGCCCCAGCATTTT. The genes are TRBV7-9 and TRBJ1-5, with 8 nucleotides matching TRBD1. CDR3 length: 15 residues. Germline loops: CDR1 SEHNR, CDR2 FQNEAQ (reference sequence). V was pared by 4 bases and J by 4 bases, with 6 bases of the junction left unmatched. The whole variable domain, filled in from reference TRBV7-9 and TRBJ1-5, reads DTGVSQNPRHKITKRGQNVTFRCDPISEHNRLYWYRQTLGQGPEFLTYFQNEAQLEKSRLLSDRFSAERPKGSFSTLEIQRTEQGDSAMYLCASSSFRGRNQPQHFGDGTRLSIL.

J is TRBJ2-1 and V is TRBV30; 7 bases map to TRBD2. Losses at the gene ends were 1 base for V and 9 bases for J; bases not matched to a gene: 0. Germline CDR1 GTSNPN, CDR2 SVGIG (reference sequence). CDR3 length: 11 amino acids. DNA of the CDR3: TGTGCCTGGAGTGCGGGGGGTGAGCAGTTCTTC. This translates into CAWSAGGEQFF.